Listed here are 31 T cell receptor beta chains from one sample, sequenced in a study of blood T cell repertoires in COVID-19. Sequencing used immunoSEQ multiplex PCR; TCRdb keeps in-frame clones, though not all of them. The table lists 200,000 or so clones, 80% to 85% of them singletons, with around 7.5% in the top ten. Specimen: PBMCs or T cells enriched from blood (not recorded which). These receptors were collected from a man aged 40-55 years who had recovered from COVID-19.

This rearrangement joins TRBV3-1 (or the pseudogene TRBV3-2) to TRBJ2-7; a possible D gene is TRBD1 (6 bases). CDR1 is LGHDT and CDR2 is YNNKEL in the germline V gene (reference sequence). The CDR3 has 15 amino acids. The V gene lost 2 bases and the J gene lost 2 bases, with 13 bases spanning the gap. The CDR3 region is CASSQLPDSTYEQYF. CDR3 DNA: TGTGCCAGCAGCCAACTACCGGACAGTACCTACGAGCAGTACTTC.

This chain connects TRBV10-2 to TRBJ2-1; 8 bases are a match to TRBD1. The V gene's germline CDR1 is WSHSY and CDR2 SAAADI. With 7 bases clipped from V and 9 bases from J, the junction kept 11 bases outside the gene matches. The CDR3 extends over 14 amino acids. In DNA, the CDR3 is TGCGCCAGCACCGGACAGGGTTTTGTCGTTGAGCAGTTCTTC. It specifies CASTGQGFVVEQFF.

The gene calls are TRBV5-8 and TRBJ2-1; 7 bases agree with TRBD2. Germline-derived CDR1 and CDR2 are SGHTS and YDEGEE. Losses at the gene ends were 4 bases for V and 8 bases for J; bases not matched to a gene: 6. This CDR3 is 13 amino acids long. CDR3 sequence: CASSPPSGDEQFF. CDR3 DNA sequence: TGTGCCAGCAGCCCGCCAAGCGGGGATGAGCAGTTCTTC.

The rearrangement joins TRBV7-9 to TRBJ1-2; 7 positions agree with TRBD1. The junction had 12 bases not matched to a gene; V was cut back by 5 bases and J by 6 bases. Germline CDR1 is SEHNR and CDR2 is FQNEAQ (reference sequence). The CDR3 length is 15 residues. CDR3 in DNA: TGTGCCAGCAGCCTAACCTGGACAGGTGGGGATGGCTACACCTTC. It codes for CASSLTWTGGDGYTF. Combining the CDR3 with reference TRBV7-9 and TRBJ1-2 gives the whole variable domain DTGVSQNPRHKITKRGQNVTFRCDPISEHNRLYWYRQTLGQGPEFLTYFQNEAQLEKSRLLSDRFSAERPKGSFSTLEIQRTEQGDSAMYLCASSLTWTGGDGYTFGSGTRLTVV.

The rearrangement joins TRBV4-2 to TRBJ2-1; 7 positions match TRBD2. The CDR3 has 18 amino acids. Per the germline V gene, CDR1 is LGHNA and CDR2 is YNFKEQ. V dropped 3 bases and J dropped 0; count of bases not matched to a gene: 11. The CDR3 loop reads CASSQGLLGGGSYNEQFF. CDR3 bases: TGTGCCAGCAGCCAGGGACTTTTGGGGGGGGGCTCCTACAATGAGCAGTTCTTC.

This chain links TRBV5-8 with TRBJ1-2; D is perhaps TRBD1 (5 bases). CDR1 is SGHTS and CDR2 is YDEGEE in the germline V gene. Trimming removed 2 bases from V and 4 bases from J, with 12 bases in between. This CDR3 region has 14 residues. The CDR3 loop is CASSFGREGYGYTF. CDR3 in DNA: TGTGCCAGCAGCTTCGGCAGGGAAGGCTATGGCTACACCTTC.

The chain recombines TRBV5-1 with TRBJ2-5; D not certain. The ends were cut back, 0 bases at V and 5 bases at J, with 11 bases in the middle. Germline V lookup: CDR1 SGHRS, CDR2 YFSETQ. CDR3 size: 14 residues. CDR3 region: CASSLGVQSETQYF. As DNA, the CDR3 is TGCGCCAGCAGCTTGGGTGTACAGTCGGAGACCCAGTACTTC. The full variable domain, completed using reference TRBV5-1 and TRBJ2-5, is KAGVTQTPRYLIKTRGQQVTLSCSPISGHRSVSWYQQTPGQGLQFLFEYFSETQRNKGNFPGRFSGRQFSNSRSEMNVSTLELGDSALYLCASSLGVQSETQYFGPGTRLLVL.

The chain joins TRBV27 to TRBJ2-3, with a tentative D call TRBD2 (5 bases). V lost 3 bases and J lost 2, with 12 bases in between. The CDR3 sequence is 15 residues long. Germline assignment: CDR1 MNHEY and CDR2 SMNVEV (reference sequence). In DNA form, the CDR3 reads TGTGCCAGCAGTTTGGGGAGCCCTTACACAGATACGCAGTATTTT. Its protein is CASSLGSPYTDTQYF.

V and J are TRBV9 and TRBJ2-1; 11 bases align to TRBD1. V shed 2 bases, J shed 4 bases, and the junction held 8 bases outside the gene matches. The germline CDR1 and CDR2 sequences are SGDLS and YYNGEE. The CDR3 extends over 17 amino acids. This chain's CDR3 is CASSVFAGDRGYNEQFF. In nucleotides, the CDR3 is TGTGCCAGCAGCGTTTTTGCGGGGGACAGGGGGTACAATGAGCAGTTCTTC.

The gene calls are TRBV5-1 and TRBJ1-1; D perhaps matches TRBD1 (6 bases). The CDR3 loop spans 13 amino acids. V was trimmed by 6 bases and J by 2 bases, leaving 11 bases between them. The germline V gene encodes CDR1 SGHRS and CDR2 YFSETQ. The CDR3 here is CASKDSLNTEAFF. The CDR3 bases are TGCGCCAGCAAGGACAGCCTTAACACTGAAGCTTTCTTT. The full variable domain, with the rest looked up from reference TRBV5-1 and TRBJ1-1, is KAGVTQTPRYLIKTRGQQVTLSCSPISGHRSVSWYQQTPGQGLQFLFEYFSETQRNKGNFPGRFSGRQFSNSRSEMNVSTLELGDSALYLCASKDSLNTEAFFGQGTRLTVV.

V is TRBV5-8 and J is TRBJ2-5, with no clear D. The CDR3 length is 12 residues. The V end was cut by 3 bases, the J end by 8 bases, with 11 bases between. Germline V gives CDR1 SGHTS, CDR2 YDEGEE. DNA for the CDR3: TGTGCCAGCAGCTCCCAGCGAAATACCCAGTACTTC. Translation gives CASSSQRNTQYF.

The rearrangement joins TRBV28 to TRBJ1-1; TRBD1 matches 8 bases. CDR3 size: 16 residues. V dropped 6 bases and J dropped 0; count of bases not matched to a gene: 9. Germline V CDR1 and CDR2: MDHEN, SYDVKM. The DNA of the CDR3 is TGTGCCAGCAGCCCTACCGGGACAGGACTGAACACTGAAGCTTTCTTT. Translation gives CASSPTGTGLNTEAFF.

This clone was seen repeatedly, ten times or more. The DNA of the CDR3 is TGTGCCAGCACCACACAGGGAGTCTATAATTCACCCCTCCACTTT. Translation gives CASTTQGVYNSPLHF. The chain combines TRBV27 with TRBJ1-6, with a tentative D call TRBD1 (6 bases). V was trimmed by 7 bases and J by 3 bases, leaving 13 bases between them. Germline V CDR1 and CDR2: MNHEY, SMNVEV (reference sequence). CDR3 length equals 15 residues.

As DNA, the CDR3 is TGCGCCAGCGGGGGCTCCAAAACCGGGGAGCTGTTTTTT. Its protein is CASGGSKTGELFF. The chain recombines TRBV5-1 with TRBJ2-2; D may be TRBD1 (6 bases). V dropped 7 bases and J dropped 5 bases, with 12 bases sitting between them. This CDR3 region has 13 residues. Germline CDR1 is SGHRS and CDR2 is YFSETQ.

The V call is TRBV9, the J call TRBJ1-3; tentative D call: TRBD1 (5 bases). This CDR3 has 15 amino acids. The V end lost 0 bases, the J end lost 2 bases, and 9 bases lay between the germline ends. Germline V CDR1 and CDR2: SGDLS, YYNGEE. DNA of the CDR3: TGTGCCAGCAGCGTAGCAGGGATGGCTGGAAACACCATATATTTT. Translating gives CASSVAGMAGNTIYF. Variable domain in full (rest from reference TRBV9 and TRBJ1-3): DSGVTQTPKHLITATGQRVTLRCSPRSGDLSVYWYQQSLDQGLQFLIQYYNGEERAKGNILERFSAQQFPDLHSELNLSSLELGDSALYFCASSVAGMAGNTIYFGEGSWLTVV.

V gene TRBV27 combines with J gene TRBJ1-2; no firm D call. V gave up 8 bases and J gave up 3 bases, with 16 bases separating them. The germline V gene encodes CDR1 MNHEY and CDR2 SMNVEV (reference sequence). The CDR3 runs to 14 residues. DNA for the CDR3: TGTGCCAGCCGCCAGAGTGGGAGCTACTATGGCTACACCTTC. It encodes CASRQSGSYYGYTF.

The chain carries TRBV4-1 and TRBJ1-5, with a weak D call TRBD1 (5 bases). The germline gives CDR1 MGHRA, CDR2 YSYEKL. This CDR3 has 15 residues. Trimming removed 0 bases at V and 7 bases at J, with 13 bases between. In DNA, the CDR3 is TGCGCCAGCAGCCAAGATTTCCAGGGAGGCCAGCCCCAGCATTTT. Translating it yields CASSQDFQGGQPQHF.

This chain connects TRBV11-2 to TRBJ2-1, with 13 bases identical to TRBD2. The CDR3 runs to 13 residues. Germline V gene data show CDR1 as SGHAT and CDR2 as FQNNGV. The trim removed 6 bases at V and 16 bases at J, leaving 9 bases unmatched. CDR3: CASRQGLAGPGFF. CDR3 bases: TGTGCCAGCAGACAGGGACTAGCGGGGCCTGGTTTCTTC.

V gene TRBV29-1 combines with J gene TRBJ2-3; D gene uncertain. Germline assignment: CDR1 SQVTM and CDR2 ANQGSEA. This CDR3 contains 13 residues. The CDR3 DNA reads as TGCTCATACTCCACCGGTAGCACAGATACGCAGTATTTT. It yields the protein CSYSTGSTDTQYF.

The chain couples TRBV28 to TRBJ1-4; perhaps TRBD1 as D (5 bases). This CDR3 is 17 amino acids long. The germline V gene has CDR1 MDHEN and CDR2 SYDVKM. The V end was cut by 4 bases, the J end by 7 bases, with 22 bases between. This chain's CDR3 is CASSSYPGGVAIEKLFF. As DNA, the CDR3 is TGTGCCAGCAGTTCCTACCCGGGGGGAGTTGCCATTGAAAAACTGTTTTTT.

The chain is built from TRBV2 and TRBJ1-5; D gene uncertain. Germline-derived CDR1 and CDR2 are SNHLY and FYNNEI. The CDR3 covers 14 residues. The germline V and J ends were trimmed by 6 bases and 0 bases, with 9 bases remaining between them. CDR3 nucleotides: TGTGCCAGCAGCGACAAGAATAGCAATCAGCCCCAGCATTTT. Protein product: CASSDKNSNQPQHF. The full variable domain, its missing parts supplied by reference TRBV2 and TRBJ1-5, is EPEVTQTPSHQVTQMGQEVILRCVPISNHLYFYWYRQILGQKVEFLVSFYNNEISEKSEIFDDQFSVERPDGSNFTLKIRSTKLEDSAMYFCASSDKNSNQPQHFGDGTRLSIL.

This chain uses TRBV5-1 with TRBJ1-1, with no clear D. Trimming left V 5 bases short and J 6 bases short, with 14 bases between. Germline V lookup: CDR1 SGHRS, CDR2 YFSETQ. The CDR3 loop spans 13 amino acids. CDR3 amino acids: CASRPLGTSEAFF. DNA for the CDR3: TGCGCCAGCAGGCCCCTGGGCACCTCTGAAGCTTTCTTT.

The chain combines TRBV6-1 with TRBJ1-2; D may be TRBD1 (5 bases). Trimming cost V 2 bases and J 2 bases, with 12 bases left between them. The V gene's germline CDR1 is MNHNS and CDR2 SASEGT. The length of the CDR3 is 15 residues. CDR3 DNA: TGTGCCAGCAGTGAATATGTGGGGCTAAACTATGGCTACACCTTC. As protein: CASSEYVGLNYGYTF.

This clone was observed a single time. The V and J genes are TRBV3-1 (or the pseudogene TRBV3-2) and TRBJ1-2, with D possibly matching TRBD1 (5 bases). The V gene's germline CDR1 is LGHDT and CDR2 YNNKEL (reference sequence). The CDR3 runs 14 residues. The V end was cut by 4 bases, the J end by 4 bases, with 13 bases between. The CDR3 reads CASSPGARSYGYTF. As DNA, the CDR3 is TGTGCCAGCAGCCCTGGGGCAAGATCCTATGGCTACACCTTC.

The chain recombines TRBV3-1 (or the pseudogene TRBV3-2) with TRBJ1-3; no firm D call. The CDR3 consists of 15 residues. V shed 1 base and J shed 3 bases, with 10 bases lying between them. The germline V gene encodes CDR1 LGHDT and CDR2 YNNKEL (reference sequence). This CDR3 reads CASSQGGSYGNTIYF. DNA for the CDR3: TGTGCCAGCAGCCAAGGCGGGAGTTATGGAAACACCATATATTTT.

The chain uses TRBV28 and TRBJ1-2; 8 bases agree with TRBD1. Germline V CDR1 and CDR2: MDHEN, SYDVKM. The trim removed 6 bases at V and 3 bases at J, leaving 6 bases unmatched. The CDR3 spans 14 residues. CDR3 loop: CASSPPDRDYGYTF. The CDR3 nucleotides are TGTGCCAGCAGCCCGCCGGACAGGGACTATGGCTACACCTTC.

The chain recombines TRBV7-9 with TRBJ1-2; D not resolved. This CDR3 is built from 13 residues. V was shortened by 5 bases and J by 3 bases, with 10 bases between the two germline ends. Germline assignment: CDR1 SEHNR and CDR2 FQNEAQ (reference sequence). The CDR3 sequence is CASSPGVDYGYTF. The CDR3 nucleotides are TGTGCCAGCAGCCCCGGGGTTGACTATGGCTACACCTTC.

This clone came up once. The rearrangement uses TRBV2 and TRBJ1-2; 8 bases are shared with TRBD1. V lost 6 bases and J lost 2; bases outside the gene matches: 8. The CDR3 is 15 residues long. Germline-derived CDR1 and CDR2 are SNHLY and FYNNEI. CDR3: CASRKTGALNYGYTF. The DNA of the CDR3 is TGTGCCAGCAGAAAGACAGGGGCGCTAAACTATGGCTACACCTTC.

The chain employs TRBV19 and TRBJ1-2, with 8 positions matching TRBD1. After removal of 1 base from V and 5 bases from J, the junction contained 12 bases not matched to a gene. The germline gives CDR1 LNHDA, CDR2 SQIVND (reference sequence). This CDR3 contains 17 residues. The CDR3 DNA follows: TGTGCCAGTAGTATAGGGCAGGGGGCGACTACCCTATATGGCTACACCTTC. This sequence encodes CASSIGQGATTLYGYTF. The full variable domain, rest sourced from reference TRBV19 and TRBJ1-2, is DGGITQSPKYLFRKEGQNVTLSCEQNLNHDAMYWYRQDPGQGLRLIYYSQIVNDFQKGDIAEGYSVSREKKESFPLTVTSAQKNPTAFYLCASSIGQGATTLYGYTFGSGTRLTVV.

The chain's CDR3 is CASSASGGAYNEQFF. The CDR3 nucleotides read TGCGCCAGCAGCGCTAGCGGGGGGGCCTACAATGAGCAGTTCTTC. The chain has TRBV5-1 and TRBJ2-1; 12 bases match TRBD2. Germline V gene lookup returns CDR1 SGHRS and CDR2 YFSETQ. Trimming removed 4 bases from V and 2 bases from J; junction bases left unmatched: 1. CDR3 length equals 15 residues.

The genes are TRBV4-1 and TRBJ1-1; a possible D gene is TRBD1 (5 bases). Trimming left V 2 bases short and J 1 base short, with 14 bases between. In germline, CDR1 is MGHRA, CDR2 YSYEKL. This CDR3 has 16 amino acids. CDR3 nucleotides: TGCGCCAGCAGCCAATTTTTCGGGGGGAAGAACACTGAAGCTTTCTTT. This translates into CASSQFFGGKNTEAFF.